Following are 29 T cell receptor beta chains from one sample sequenced in a study of technical replicates of blood from a few donors. Generated by immunoSEQ multiplex PCR, the TCRdb table keeps only in-frame clones and is missing some. The data show over 50,000 clones, less than 98% seen once. Input material: T cells isolated from PBMCs. The receptors were gathered from a human donor in good health.

The V call is TRBV28, the J call TRBJ2-7; 8 nucleotides align to TRBD1. V trimming: 7 bases; J trimming: 2 bases; junction bases outside the gene matches: 4. The CDR3 has 13 amino acids. Germline V lookup: CDR1 MDHEN, CDR2 SYDVKM. The CDR3 DNA is TGTGCCAGCACGACAGGGGCCACCTACGAGCAGTACTTC. Its protein product is CASTTGATYEQYF.

This sequence joins TRBV7-6 and TRBJ2-7; maybe TRBD1 (6 bases). CDR3 length equals 13 residues. Germline V gives CDR1 SGHVS, CDR2 FNYEAQ. Trimming stripped 4 bases from V and 6 bases from J, with 13 bases between. CDR3 region: CASSSATGTEQYF. Written as DNA, the CDR3 is TGTGCCAGCAGCTCGGCGACAGGTACCGAGCAGTACTTC.

CDR3 sequence reads: CASSDVGGTEAFF. The DNA for the CDR3 is TGTGCCAGCTCAGACGTAGGGGGCACTGAAGCTTTCTTT. The J gene is TRBJ1-1, the V gene TRBV18, with D possibly TRBD1 on 6 matching bases. The V gene's germline CDR1 is KGHSH and CDR2 LQKENI. The CDR3 is 13 amino acids. V gave up 5 bases and J gave up 4 bases, with 11 bases separating them.

The V call is TRBV11-2, the J call TRBJ2-1; D may be TRBD1 (5 bases). There are 12 residues in the CDR3. Trimming took off 4 bases at V and 9 bases at J, with 10 bases between the two ends. CDR1 and CDR2 (germline): SGHAT, FQNNGV. The DNA of the CDR3 is TGTGCCAGCAGCTCCCAGGGCCCTGAGCAGTTCTTC. Its translation is CASSSQGPEQFF.

The J gene is TRBJ2-1, the V gene TRBV11-2, with unresolved D. Trimming took 1 base from V and 10 from J, leaving 5 bases between them. This CDR3 is 11 amino acids long. Germline assignment: CDR1 SGHAT and CDR2 FQNNGV. DNA of the CDR3: TGTGCCAGCAGCTTAGGTAGAGAGCAGTTCTTC. Translating it yields CASSLGREQFF.

V gene TRBV5-1 combines with J gene TRBJ2-5, with TRBD1 matching 7 bases. After removal of 2 bases from V and 2 bases from J, the junction contained 9 bases not matched to a gene. The CDR3 covers 16 residues. Germline V gene data show CDR1 as SGHRS and CDR2 as YFSETQ. CDR3 in DNA: TGCGCCAGCAGCTTTACAAAAACGACAGGGCAAGAGACCCAGTACTTC. Amino acids: CASSFTKTTGQETQYF.

The genes are TRBV28 and TRBJ2-4; a weak D match, TRBD1 (5 bases). The CDR3 length is 16 residues. The ends were cut back, 5 bases at V and 0 bases at J, with 14 bases in the middle. CDR1 and CDR2 from the germline V gene are MDHEN and SYDVKM. Here the CDR3 DNA reads TGTGCCAGCAGTAGCCACAGGAATCTAGCCAAAAACATTCAGTACTTC. Protein product: CASSSHRNLAKNIQYF. The full variable domain, with the rest looked up from reference TRBV28 and TRBJ2-4, is DVKVTQSSRYLVKRTGEKVFLECVQDMDHENMFWYRQDPGLGLRLIYFSYDVKMKEKGDIPEGYSVSREKKERFSLILESASTNQTSMYLCASSSHRNLAKNIQYFGAGTRLSVL.

A single count supports this clone. The chain couples TRBV7-8 to TRBJ2-3; possible D gene TRBD1, 6 bases. The CDR3 extends over 14 amino acids. The germline V gene encodes CDR1 SGHVS and CDR2 FQNEAQ. The V end was cut by 5 bases, the J end by 2 bases, with 11 bases between. As DNA, the CDR3 is TGTGCCAGCAGCCGGGACACATCCACAGATACGCAGTATTTT. This codes for CASSRDTSTDTQYF. The full variable domain, completed using reference TRBV7-8 and TRBJ2-3, is GAGVSQSPRYKVAKRGQDVALRCDPISGHVSLFWYQQALGQGPEFLTYFQNEAQLDKSGLPSDRFFAERPEGSVSTLKIQRTQQEDSAVYLCASSRDTSTDTQYFGPGTRLTVL.

The chain joins TRBV6-5 to TRBJ1-2; D is ambiguous. V lost 2 bases to trimming and J lost 7 bases, with 5 bases between them. There are 11 residues in the CDR3. CDR1 and CDR2 (germline): MNHEY, SVGAGI. This CDR3 is CASSYGGGYTF. CDR3 DNA sequence: TGTGCCAGCAGTTACGGCGGTGGCTACACCTTC.

This clone occurred once. The chain links TRBV9 to TRBJ2-7, with D unclear. From germline, CDR1 is SGDLS and CDR2 YYNGEE. V gave up 0 bases and J gave up 0 bases, with 4 bases separating them. The CDR3 length is 13 residues. The CDR3 loop is CASSVANSYEQYF. The CDR3 DNA follows: TGTGCCAGCAGCGTAGCTAACTCCTACGAGCAGTACTTC.

The chain links TRBV30 to TRBJ2-5; no definite D call. The germline gives CDR1 GTSNPN, CDR2 SVGIG (reference sequence). With 0 bases removed from V and 5 bases from J, the gap between germline ends came to 7 bases. The CDR3 is made up of 12 amino acids. CDR3 region: CAWSVTGETQYF. The CDR3 region has the DNA TGTGCCTGGAGTGTTACCGGGGAGACCCAGTACTTC.

This clone was found once. The rearrangement uses TRBV29-1 and TRBJ1-2, with D perhaps matching TRBD1 (5 bases). Germline V lookup: CDR1 SQVTM, CDR2 ANQGSEA. V was trimmed by 4 bases and J by 7 bases, leaving 13 bases between them. The CDR3 contains 12 residues. The CDR3 region has the DNA TGCAGCGTTGTCTGGGGGGTGGTTGGCTACACCTTC. It codes for CSVVWGVVGYTF.

The chain's CDR3 is CASSYPLEVRGNTNTQYF. The CDR3, as DNA: TGCGCCAGCAGTTACCCCCTTGAGGTGCGGGGAAACACGAATACGCAGTATTTT. The chain employs TRBV10-2 and TRBJ2-3; TRBD2 is a possible D gene (6 bases). There are 18 residues in the CDR3. Germline CDR1 and CDR2: WSHSY and SAAADI. Trimming shortened V by 5 bases and J by 7 bases, and 28 bases separated the two germline ends.

The chain employs TRBV10-3 and TRBJ2-1, with TRBD1 matching 7 bases. CDR1 and CDR2 from the germline V gene are ENHRY and SYGVKD. There are 13 residues in the CDR3. V gave up 7 bases and J gave up 6 bases; unmatched junction bases: 6. The chain's CDR3 is CAINAAGGNEQFF. In nucleotides, the CDR3 is TGTGCCATCAACGCGGCAGGGGGCAATGAGCAGTTCTTC.

This chain connects TRBV6-5 to TRBJ2-1, with D possibly matching TRBD1 (6 bases). Germline V gives CDR1 MNHEY, CDR2 SVGAGI. Trimming took 5 bases from V and 1 from J, leaving 12 bases between them. This CDR3 has 15 residues. The CDR3 sequence: CASSLSGQSYNEQFF. In DNA, the CDR3 is TGTGCCAGCAGTCTATCCGGACAGTCCTACAATGAGCAGTTCTTC.

This chain connects TRBV4-1 to TRBJ2-1; TRBD2 agrees at 11 bases. J lost 0 bases, V lost 4 bases, and 11 bases had no gene match. This CDR3 is 19 amino acids long. Per germline, CDR1 MGHRA and CDR2 YSYEKL. The CDR3 bases are TGCGCCAGCAGCCGCTCGGGACTAGCGGTCAAGAGCTCCTACAATGAGCAGTTCTTC. Translating it yields CASSRSGLAVKSSYNEQFF.

The chain is built from TRBV5-1 and TRBJ2-7; TRBD1 matches at 11 bases. The CDR3 spans 18 residues. The trim removed 0 bases at V and 2 bases at J, leaving 10 bases unmatched. Germline loops: CDR1 SGHRS, CDR2 YFSETQ. The chain's CDR3 is CASSLGGQGVPIPYEQYF. In nucleotides, the CDR3 is TGCGCCAGCAGCTTGGGGGGACAGGGGGTCCCTATCCCCTACGAGCAGTACTTC.

The chain links TRBV9 to TRBJ2-1; D possibly corresponds to TRBD2 (6 bases). Germline CDR1 is SGDLS and CDR2 is YYNGEE. CDR3 length equals 13 residues. V was cut by 3 bases and J by 9 bases, with 13 bases left in between. The CDR3 DNA follows: TGTGCCAGCAGCGAGGGGACTCAGGTTGAGCAGTTCTTC. Amino acids: CASSEGTQVEQFF. The full variable domain, completed using reference TRBV9 and TRBJ2-1, is DSGVTQTPKHLITATGQRVTLRCSPRSGDLSVYWYQQSLDQGLQFLIQYYNGEERAKGNILERFSAQQFPDLHSELNLSSLELGDSALYFCASSEGTQVEQFFGPGTRLTVL.

V and J are TRBV9 and TRBJ2-7, with 9 bases that match TRBD2. V was pared by 0 bases and J by 7 bases, with 11 bases of the junction left unmatched. CDR1 SGDLS and CDR2 YYNGEE come from the germline V gene. CDR3 length equals 16 residues. For the CDR3, the DNA is TGTGCCAGCAGCGTAGGTGCGGGAGGGCCGGGGGGTGAGCAGTACTTC. It codes for CASSVGAGGPGGEQYF.

The chain recombines TRBV28 with TRBJ1-2; 10 bases match TRBD1. Trimming at V came to 5 bases and at J to 9 bases, leaving 9 bases not matched to a gene. CDR1 and CDR2 (germline): MDHEN, SYDVKM. CDR3 length: 14 residues. CDR3 coding DNA: TGTGCCAGCAGTCCGATTCGGGACAGGGGAAGCTACACCTTC. It yields the protein CASSPIRDRGSYTF.

The chain employs TRBV19 and TRBJ2-2, with D uncertain. CDR3 length: 15 residues. V was pared by 5 bases and J by 5 bases, with 15 bases between. Germline assignment: CDR1 LNHDA and CDR2 SQIVND (reference sequence). CDR3 sequence: CASSGPLGWTGELFF. DNA for the CDR3: TGTGCCAGTAGTGGGCCCTTGGGTTGGACCGGGGAGCTGTTTTTT.

The chain uses TRBV9 and TRBJ2-1; TRBD2 aligns across 7 bases. In germline, CDR1 is SGDLS, CDR2 YYNGEE. The CDR3 covers 14 residues. After removal of 3 bases from V and 6 bases from J, the junction contained 6 bases not matched to a gene. CDR3: CASSGGGSLNEQFF. The CDR3 bases are TGTGCCAGCAGCGGTGGCGGGAGCCTCAATGAGCAGTTCTTC.

The chain combines TRBV5-1 with TRBJ2-7; the D gene is possibly TRBD1 (6 bases). Per germline, CDR1 SGHRS and CDR2 YFSETQ. This CDR3 has 15 amino acids. Deletions cut 0 bases from V and 2 bases from J, with 12 bases between. The CDR3 sequence is CASSLGSGQAYEQYF. In nucleotides, the CDR3 is TGCGCCAGCAGCTTGGGATCGGGACAAGCCTACGAGCAGTACTTC.

The chain is built from TRBV16 and TRBJ2-7; D perhaps matches TRBD2 (5 bases). Between the trimmed V and J ends, which lost 7 bases and 2 bases, there was a span of 15 bases. The length of the CDR3 is 14 residues. Germline assignment: CDR1 KGHSY and CDR2 FQNENV. DNA for the CDR3: TGTGCCAGCACCAGAAGCGGTTTAACCTACGAGCAGTACTTC. This sequence encodes CASTRSGLTYEQYF.

The CDR3 sequence is CASSQVDTGELFF. The CDR3 region has the DNA TGTGCCAGCAGCCAGGTGGACACCGGGGAGCTGTTTTTT. The rearrangement uses TRBV5-4 and TRBJ2-2, with no clear D. Germline-derived CDR1 and CDR2 are SGHNT and YYREEE (reference sequence). V was clipped by 4 bases and J by 3 bases, with 7 bases between them. The CDR3 sequence is 13 residues long.

This rearrangement joins TRBV5-1 to TRBJ2-1, with 12 nucleotides matching TRBD2. The CDR3 is 15 amino acids. Germline loops: CDR1 SGHRS, CDR2 YFSETQ. The V gene end was trimmed by 3 bases and the J gene end by 6 bases; junction bases not matched to a gene: 4. CDR3 coding DNA: TGCGCCAGCAGCTGGGGACTAGCGGGCGGCAATGAGCAGTTCTTC. Its protein is CASSWGLAGGNEQFF.

The chain joins TRBV5-1 to TRBJ2-5; 7 bases align to TRBD2. Germline values: CDR1 SGHRS, CDR2 YFSETQ. Trimming took 0 bases from V and 2 from J; bases not matched to a gene: 4. The CDR3 runs 15 residues. The DNA of the CDR3 is TGCGCCAGCAGCTTGGGGGGAGGGGAGCAAGAGACCCAGTACTTC. Encoded protein: CASSLGGGEQETQYF.

This rearrangement joins TRBV6-1 to TRBJ1-1; 7 bases are a match to TRBD1. V trimming: 1 base; J trimming: 4 bases; junction bases outside the gene matches: 9. The CDR3 length is 16 residues. The V gene's germline CDR1 is MNHNS and CDR2 SASEGT. This CDR3 reads CASSEGGRGVSTEAFF. The CDR3 region has the DNA TGTGCCAGCAGTGAAGGAGGCAGGGGGGTTAGCACTGAAGCTTTCTTT.

The rearrangement joins TRBV5-6 to TRBJ1-5, with 10 nucleotides matching TRBD1. This CDR3 comprises 16 residues. V shed 1 base and J 1 base; nucleotides not matched to a gene: 2. Germline values: CDR1 SGHDT, CDR2 YYEEEE. CDR3 protein: CASSLRDRGSNQPQHF. DNA of the CDR3: TGTGCCAGCAGCTTGAGGGACAGGGGAAGCAATCAGCCCCAGCATTTT.